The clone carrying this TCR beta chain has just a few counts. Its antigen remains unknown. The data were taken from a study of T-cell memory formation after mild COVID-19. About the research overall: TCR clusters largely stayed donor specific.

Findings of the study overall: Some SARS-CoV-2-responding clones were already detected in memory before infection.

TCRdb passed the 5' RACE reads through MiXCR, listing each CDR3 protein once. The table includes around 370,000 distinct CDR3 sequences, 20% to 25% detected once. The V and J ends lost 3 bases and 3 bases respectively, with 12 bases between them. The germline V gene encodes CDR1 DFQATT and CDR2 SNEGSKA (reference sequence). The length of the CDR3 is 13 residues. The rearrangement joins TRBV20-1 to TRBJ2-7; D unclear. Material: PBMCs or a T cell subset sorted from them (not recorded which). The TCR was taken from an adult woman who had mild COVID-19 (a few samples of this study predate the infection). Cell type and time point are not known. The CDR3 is CSASPLSFYEQYF. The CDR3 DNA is TGCAGTGCTAGCCCACTATCATTCTACGAGCAGTACTTC.